A selection of T cell receptor beta chains follows, all from one sample in a study of blood T cell repertoires in COVID-19. Generated by immunoSEQ multiplex PCR, the TCRdb table keeps only in-frame clones and is missing some. Of some 110,000 clones listed, about 80% were seen once; the top ten hold around 7.6%. The specimen sequenced was peripheral blood. The receptors shown here come from a man aged 70-80 years with active or convalescent COVID-19. CDR3s include the opening cysteine and the closing phenylalanine or tryptophan. D genes are given only for firm matches. Not every row has a clone size; where given, it reads once, few, many or a size class.

D: TRBD1
size: .
J: TRBJ1-1
V: TRBV5-4
CDR3: CASLDRGNTEAFF
DNA: TGTGCCAGTCTGGACAGGGGAAACACTGAAGCTTTCTTT

D: .
size: .
J: TRBJ2-1
V: TRBV24-1
CDR3: CATSDYYKGVGEQFF
DNA: TGTGCCACCAGTGACTATTACAAGGGGGTGGGGGAGCAGTTCTTC

D: .
size: .
J: TRBJ1-3
V: TRBV21-1
CDR3: CASSKGKGQLLSGNTIYF
DNA: TGTGCCAGCAGCAAAGGAAAGGGACAGCTCCTCTCTGGAAACACCATATATTTT

D: TRBD2
size: once
J: TRBJ2-1
V: TRBV7-9
CDR3: CASSSLRAGEYNEQFF
DNA: TGTGCCAGCAGCAGTTTAAGAGCGGGAGAATACAATGAGCAGTTCTTC

D: TRBD1
size: .
J: TRBJ2-3
V: TRBV7-2
CDR3: CASSRDSSTDTQYF
DNA: TGTGCCAGCAGCCGGGACAGCAGCACAGATACGCAGTATTTT

D: TRBD2
size: once
J: TRBJ2-7
V: TRBV18
CDR3: CASSPPTLAGYEQYF
DNA: TGTGCCAGCTCACCACCGACTCTAGCGGGCTACGAGCAGTACTTC

D: TRBD1
size: .
J: TRBJ1-2
V: TRBV12-3/TRBV12-4
CDR3: CASSRTGNYGYTF
DNA: TGTGCCAGCAGTCGGACAGGGAACTATGGCTACACCTTC

D: TRBD1
size: .
J: TRBJ1-2
V: TRBV5-1
CDR3: CASSEGDRNYGYTF
DNA: TGCGCCAGCAGCGAAGGGGACAGAAACTATGGCTACACCTTC

D: TRBD2
size: .
J: TRBJ2-7
V: TRBV19
CDR3: CASSKGLAASYEQYF
DNA: TGTGCCAGTAGTAAGGGACTAGCGGCCTCCTACGAGCAGTACTTC

D: .
size: once
J: TRBJ2-3
V: TRBV6-6
CDR3: CASHSADTQYF
DNA: TGTGCCAGTCATTCGGCAGATACGCAGTATTTT

D: TRBD1
size: .
J: TRBJ2-3
V: TRBV5-5
CDR3: CASTPFGTGRTDTQYF
DNA: TGTGCCAGCACCCCCTTCGGGACAGGGCGGACAGATACGCAGTATTTT

D: TRBD1
size: few
J: TRBJ1-2
V: TRBV9
CDR3: CASSTLQGDGYTF
DNA: TGTGCCAGCAGCACCCTACAGGGGGACGGCTACACCTTC

D: .
size: .
J: TRBJ2-7
V: TRBV27
CDR3: CASSPYLTSYEQYF
DNA: TGTGCCAGCAGTCCCTACCTAACCTCTTACGAGCAGTACTTC

D: .
size: few
J: TRBJ1-1
V: TRBV19
CDR3: CASSRQFDTEAFF
DNA: TGTGCCAGTAGTCGACAGTTTGACACTGAAGCTTTCTTT

D: TRBD2
size: .
J: TRBJ2-7
V: TRBV4-1
CDR3: CASSQGSGASEQYF
DNA: TGCGCCAGCAGCCAAGGGAGCGGGGCTTCCGAGCAGTACTTC

D: .
size: many
J: TRBJ1-2
V: TRBV18
CDR3: CASSPKEVQVYGYTF
DNA: TGTGCCAGCTCACCTAAGGAGGTCCAGGTCTATGGCTACACCTTC

D: TRBD1
size: .
J: TRBJ2-7
V: TRBV7-2
CDR3: CASSLGTGMSYEQYF
DNA: TGTGCCAGCAGCTTAGGGACAGGGATGTCCTACGAGCAGTACTTC

D: .
size: .
J: TRBJ1-5
V: TRBV7-9
CDR3: CASSLEGGGNQPQHF
DNA: TGTGCCAGCAGCTTAGAAGGAGGGGGCAATCAGCCCCAGCATTTT

D: TRBD2
size: .
J: TRBJ2-1
V: TRBV13
CDR3: CASSPRTSGWTDEQFF
DNA: TGTGCCAGCAGCCCAAGGACTAGCGGGTGGACGGATGAGCAGTTCTTC

D: TRBD1
size: .
J: TRBJ2-7
V: TRBV28
CDR3: CATRTGAYEQYF
DNA: TGTGCCACCCGGACAGGGGCCTACGAGCAGTACTTC

D: TRBD1
size: .
J: TRBJ1-5
V: TRBV12-5
CDR3: CASGLAGGWGQPQHF
DNA: TGTGCTAGTGGTTTGGCAGGGGGCTGGGGCCAGCCCCAGCATTTT

D: .
size: .
J: TRBJ1-1
V: TRBV20-1
CDR3: CSARHHEAFF
DNA: TGCAGTGCTAGACATCATGAAGCTTTCTTT

D: .
size: .
J: TRBJ1-1
V: TRBV19
CDR3: CASSRSQGTFQTEAFF
DNA: TGTGCCAGTAGTAGATCCCAGGGGACGTTTCAGACTGAAGCTTTCTTT

D: .
size: .
J: TRBJ2-6
V: TRBV25-1
CDR3: CASRSQSGANVLTF
DNA: TGTGCCAGCAGGTCTCAGTCGGGGGCCAACGTCCTGACTTTC

D: .
size: few
J: TRBJ1-2
V: TRBV6-2/TRBV6-3
CDR3: CASSPPGARRNANYGYTF
DNA: TGTGCCAGCAGCCCTCCGGGAGCACGTAGAAACGCTAACTATGGCTACACCTTC